Sequencing of this T cell receptor (beta chain) was carried out in a study of CD8+ T cells in alopecia areata. Treatment defined: oral pan-JAK inhibitor, 5-10 mg twice daily. V was shortened by 1 base and J by 7 bases, with 17 bases between the two germline ends. The germline gives CDR1 SQVTM, CDR2 ANQGSEA. There are 15 residues in the CDR3. Regarding this clone: Its target is not known.

Sequencing relied on a cDNA template that was reverse transcribed from extracted RNA. TCRdb's table, derived via immunoSEQ multiplex PCR, lists solely in-frame clones and lacks some. The data contain some 220,000 clones, more than 45% of them singletons. Overall study findings and caveats: For patients receiving tofacitinib, scalp clonality and expanded CD8+ clones among the top 100 significantly decreased.

Sequenced material: CD4+ T cells sorted from blood, taken at week 4, from a patient treated with tofacitinib. The clonotype was recovered from a human donor with alopecia areata. The chain recombines TRBV29-1 with TRBJ2-4; TRBD1 or TRBD2 may be the D gene (5 bases each). The CDR3 region has the DNA TGCAGCGTTGAAGGGGTTGGGGGACGGCTTAACATTCAGTACTTC. It encodes CSVEGVGGRLNIQYF.